A selection of T cell receptor beta chains follows, all from one sample in a study of blood T cell repertoires in COVID-19. The table came from immunoSEQ multiplex PCR; TCRdb's copy has only in-frame clones and leaves some out. Of under 500,000 clones in the sample, roughly nine tenths were seen once. The source material was PBMCs or T cells enriched from blood (not recorded which). All receptors derive from a woman between 18 and 30 years old with acute COVID-19. Each CDR3 is given with its conserved first and last residue. A D gene is named only where the DNA matches it firmly. The listing skips clone size in some rows; elsewhere it reads once, few, many or a size class.

NA	TRBD2	TRBV7-9	TRBJ2-3	TGTGCCAGCAGCTTTGCGCGGGGGAGCGGTACGCAGTATTTT	CASSFARGSGTQYF
NA	NA	TRBV4-1	TRBJ1-1	TGCGCCAGCAGCCAAGCGAGACAGATGAACACTGAAGCTTTCTTT	CASSQARQMNTEAFF
NA	TRBD2	TRBV7-2	TRBJ2-1	TGTGCCAGCAGCTTAGGACCTAGCGGGAGTCACAATGAGCAGTTCTTC	CASSLGPSGSHNEQFF
NA	NA	TRBV19	TRBJ2-1	TGTGCCATCCTAGACAGGGAGGACAACAATGAGCAGTTCTTC	CAILDREDNNEQFF
once	TRBD2	TRBV9	TRBJ2-3	TGTGCCAGCAGCCCAGCGGGGGGGTCCACAGATACGCAGTATTTT	CASSPAGGSTDTQYF
NA	TRBD1	TRBV7-3	TRBJ2-1	TGTGCCAGCAGCTTAAGGTATGGTAAGGGACAGACCTACAATGAGCAGTTCTTC	CASSLRYGKGQTYNEQFF
few	NA	TRBV5-1	TRBJ2-2	TGCGCCAGCAGCTTCGGCCGGGGTACCACCGGGGAGCTGTTTTTT	CASSFGRGTTGELFF
NA	TRBD1	TRBV4-1	TRBJ2-5	TGCGCCAGCAGCCAAGACGGGACAGGGGCCGGAGAGACCCAGTACTTC	CASSQDGTGAGETQYF
NA	NA	TRBV4-3	TRBJ1-5	TGCGCCAGCAGCCAAGGTTCCGGGAATCAGCCCCAGCATTTT	CASSQGSGNQPQHF
once	NA	TRBV5-6	TRBJ1-2	TGTGCCAGCAGCTTGGGGCGGGCTTATGGCTACACCTTC	CASSLGRAYGYTF
once	TRBD1	TRBV19	TRBJ1-1	TGTGCCAGTAGTATAGTTCACAGGGGGCGCGTGAACACTGAAGCTTTCTTT	CASSIVHRGRVNTEAFF
NA	NA	TRBV6-2/TRBV6-3	TRBJ1-1	TGTGCCAGCAGTTTCAGGGTCACTGAAGCTTTCTTT	CASSFRVTEAFF
NA	NA	TRBV12-5	TRBJ1-4	TGTGCTAGTGGTTTGCCCAGCAAGGGGGGGAAGGAAAAACTGTTTTTT	CASGLPSKGGKEKLFF
NA	NA	TRBV18	TRBJ1-1	TGTGCCAGCTCACCCTCAGTACAGACGAACACTGAAGCTTTCTTT	CASSPSVQTNTEAFF
NA	TRBD2	TRBV11-2	TRBJ2-3	TGTGCCAGCAGCTTCGGGGGGTACACAGATACGCAGTATTTT	CASSFGGYTDTQYF
NA	NA	TRBV4-1	TRBJ1-1	TGCGCCAGCAGCCAAGGCTTAAAGGGAAGGGGCACTGAAGCTTTCTTT	CASSQGLKGRGTEAFF